A single TCR beta chain is shown here with its context. Its antigen is unknown. The sample comes from a study of cytomegalovirus exposure and HLA in healthy donors. As for the study in general: Previous work identified roughly 120 million unique TCR beta sequences from about 200 million T cells.

The study's findings and limits: Some V segments, including TRBV6-2 and TRBV6-3, were excluded as indistinguishable. Earlier analysis looked at TCR beta V segments, and most were productive about 90% or about 30% of the time.

The V and J ends lost 0 bases and 6 bases respectively, with 16 bases between them. Per germline, CDR1 SGHRS and CDR2 YFSETQ. This CDR3 contains 15 residues. Despite likely unrecorded immune exposures, the donors were nominally healthy at the time of sampling. In the PCR, 60 Vbeta and 13 Jbeta primers were used. The protocol was immunoSEQ multiplex PCR, while the TCRdb copy is restricted to in-frame clones and leaves out a portion. The sample records under 200,000 clones, around three quarters being singletons. V and J are TRBV5-1 and TRBJ2-7; a weak D match, TRBD2 (5 bases). Sequences were obtained from PBMCs. The source is a woman between 40 and 50 years old in good health and CMV-seronegative. Here the CDR3 reads CASSLEGSREGEQYF. In DNA, the CDR3 is TGCGCCAGCAGCTTGGAGGGCAGTCGAGAGGGCGAGCAGTACTTC.